One and the same sample provided the 18 T cell receptor beta chains below, sequenced in a study of blood T cell repertoires in COVID-19 (dated by TCRdb to about 2020). Library method: the immunoSEQ multiplex PCR assay. As stored in TCRdb, this immuneACCESS dataset retains in-frame rearrangements with V and J assigned. A fraction of the clones does not appear; measured against another copy, unresolved V genes explain less than half of the discrepancy, and the remainder lacks a known reason. This sample lists over 80,000 clones; nearly 90% were detected once. The leading ten clones occupy roughly 2.8% of the sample. Material for sequencing was peripheral blood. The receptors shown here come from a woman aged 80 or older with acute or convalescent COVID-19.

This chain joins TRBV7-9 and TRBJ1-1; TRBD1 matches at 8 bases. Germline CDR1 reads SEHNR; CDR2 reads FQNEAQ (reference sequence). J lost 5 bases, V lost 3 bases, and 5 bases had no gene match. The CDR3 totals 14 residues. CDR3 nucleotide sequence: TGTGCCAGCAGCTTCGCAGGGGGCTGGACTGAAGCTTTCTTT. Its translation is CASSFAGGWTEAFF.

This rearrangement joins TRBV19 to TRBJ2-3, with D maybe TRBD2 (6 bases). The CDR3 has 13 amino acids. Trimming took off 7 bases at V and 6 bases at J, with 14 bases between the two ends. Germline lookup yields CDR1 LNHDA and CDR2 SQIVND (reference sequence). The CDR3 DNA reads as TGTGCCAGTAAACTCGAAGGGAGGGATACGCAGTATTTT. Protein sequence: CASKLEGRDTQYF.

The rearrangement links TRBV5-1 to TRBJ2-2; no clear D gene. The CDR3 covers 14 residues. Per germline, CDR1 SGHRS and CDR2 YFSETQ. Trimming stripped 1 base from V and 0 bases from J, with 4 bases between. The CDR3 is CASSLTSNTGELFF. CDR3 coding DNA: TGCGCCAGCAGCTTGACTTCGAACACCGGGGAGCTGTTTTTT.

This sequence joins TRBV2 and TRBJ2-5; 8 positions agree with TRBD2. This CDR3 comprises 13 residues. Trimming removed 8 bases from V and 2 bases from J; junction bases left unmatched: 4. Germline V gene lookup returns CDR1 SNHLY and CDR2 FYNNEI. The CDR3 DNA reads as TGTGCCAGCCGGGGGGGCAGACAAGAGACCCAGTACTTC. Protein product: CASRGGRQETQYF.

V usage is TRBV29-1 and J usage is TRBJ2-3; the match to TRBD2 covers 15 bases. The CDR3 sequence is 15 residues long. V shed 6 bases, J shed 4 bases, and the junction held 5 bases outside the gene matches. Looked up from germline, CDR1 is SQVTM and CDR2 is ANQGSEA. The CDR3, as DNA: TGCAGCGTCTGGACTAGCGGGAGGGGAGCAGATACGCAGTATTTT. Its protein is CSVWTSGRGADTQYF.

This chain joins TRBV9 and TRBJ1-1; D gene uncertain. This CDR3 has 15 amino acids. CDR1 and CDR2 (germline): SGDLS, YYNGEE. The germline V and J ends were trimmed by 3 bases and 1 base, with 13 bases remaining between them. CDR3 nucleotide sequence: TGTGCCAGCAGCGGACGAGGAATCGAGAACACTGAAGCTTTCTTT. Translation: CASSGRGIENTEAFF.

The chain has TRBV25-1 and TRBJ2-1, with TRBD2 identical over 12 bases. V lost 2 bases, J lost 8 bases, and 7 bases stayed unmatched. Germline values: CDR1 MGHDK, CDR2 SYGVNS. The CDR3 runs to 16 residues. The CDR3 is CASSEGLAGGPHEQFF. CDR3 DNA: TGTGCCAGCAGTGAAGGGCTAGCGGGAGGGCCGCATGAGCAGTTCTTC.

The chain has TRBV18 and TRBJ1-1; D possibly corresponds to TRBD1 (5 bases). V was trimmed by 4 bases and J by 9 bases, leaving 9 bases between them. Germline V gives CDR1 KGHSH, CDR2 LQKENI. The CDR3 runs to 11 residues. The chain's CDR3 is CASSRGDQAFF. The CDR3 coding sequence is TGTGCCAGCTCACGGGGGGACCAAGCTTTCTTT.

CDR3 in DNA: TGTGCCAGCAGTTATCGGGAGGGAGCCTCACCCCTCCACTTT. Encoded protein: CASSYREGASPLHF. V is TRBV27 and J is TRBJ1-6; no definite D call. Germline values: CDR1 MNHEY, CDR2 SMNVEV (reference sequence). Trimming stripped 4 bases from V and 10 bases from J, with 14 bases between. The CDR3 contains 14 residues.

The J gene is TRBJ2-2, the V gene TRBV24-1, with 10 bases matching TRBD2. Trimming cost V 3 bases and J 6 bases; bases outside gene matches: 6. CDR1 and CDR2 (germline): KGHDR, SFDVKD. This CDR3 has 16 residues. CDR3: CATSDAAGGHSGELFF. CDR3 DNA: TGTGCCACCAGTGATGCAGCGGGAGGGCATTCCGGGGAGCTGTTTTTT.

This chain links TRBV9 with TRBJ2-7; the match to TRBD2 covers 11 bases. With 3 bases clipped from V and 0 bases from J, the junction kept 5 bases outside the gene matches. Germline V gene data show CDR1 as SGDLS and CDR2 as YYNGEE. This CDR3 spans 16 amino acids. CDR3 protein: CASSGTGTSGSYEQYF. In DNA, the CDR3 is TGTGCCAGCAGCGGAACAGGGACTAGCGGCTCCTACGAGCAGTACTTC.

J is TRBJ2-2 and V is TRBV2; 7 nucleotides line up with TRBD1. Germline lookup yields CDR1 SNHLY and CDR2 FYNNEI. This CDR3 has 15 amino acids. The junction had 8 bases not matched to a gene; V was cut back by 7 bases and J by 3 bases. In nucleotides, the CDR3 is TGTGCCAGCAACCGGGGACAGTCCTACACCGGGGAGCTGTTTTTT. Encoded protein: CASNRGQSYTGELFF.

The chain carries TRBV27 and TRBJ2-1; D perhaps matches TRBD2 (6 bases). The CDR3 loop spans 15 amino acids. Trimming cost V 2 bases and J 4 bases, with 12 bases left between them. Per germline, CDR1 MNHEY and CDR2 SMNVEV (reference sequence). CDR3 region: CASSLLAGFYNEQFF. In nucleotides, the CDR3 is TGTGCCAGCAGTTTACTCGCGGGGTTTTACAATGAGCAGTTCTTC.

The J gene is TRBJ2-3, the V gene TRBV27; D ambiguous. The CDR3 consists of 15 residues. In germline, CDR1 is MNHEY, CDR2 SMNVEV (reference sequence). V gave up 4 bases and J gave up 0 bases, with 11 bases separating them. CDR3 sequence (DNA): TGTGCCAGCAGTTCGAGATTCTTTAGCACAGATACGCAGTATTTT. Protein: CASSSRFFSTDTQYF.

This clone has a handful of counts. The gene calls are TRBV6-5 and TRBJ1-1; D is possibly TRBD1 (6 bases). This CDR3 is built from 14 residues. Germline CDR1 is MNHEY and CDR2 is SVGAGI. With 6 bases removed from V and 0 bases from J, the gap between germline ends came to 11 bases. The CDR3 spells CASRGQSVNTEAFF. Written as DNA, the CDR3 is TGTGCCAGCAGAGGACAGTCGGTGAACACTGAAGCTTTCTTT.

This clone showed up just a few times. The chain employs TRBV3-1 (or the pseudogene TRBV3-2) and TRBJ1-2; TRBD1 is a possible D gene (5 bases). Trimming stripped 4 bases from V and 4 bases from J, with 10 bases between. This CDR3 is 13 amino acids long. CDR1 and CDR2 from the germline V gene are LGHDT and YNNKEL (reference sequence). The CDR3 sequence is CASSRGVLYGYTF. The CDR3 DNA is TGTGCCAGCAGCCGGGGGGTCCTCTATGGCTACACCTTC.

The chain links TRBV5-1 to TRBJ2-3, with TRBD2 as a possible D gene (6 bases). Trimming cost V 3 bases and J 3 bases, with 8 bases left between them. Germline values: CDR1 SGHRS, CDR2 YFSETQ. The CDR3 has 13 residues. The CDR3 loop is CASSSGLTDTQYF. CDR3 coding DNA: TGCGCCAGCAGCTCCGGACTAACAGATACGCAGTATTTT.

The chain carries TRBV4-3 and TRBJ2-7; the D gene is possibly TRBD1 (6 bases). From germline, CDR1 is LGHNA and CDR2 YSLEER. CDR3 length: 13 residues. V lost 0 bases and J lost 3, with 6 bases in between. The chain's CDR3 is CASSQDRGYEQYF. CDR3 DNA sequence: TGCGCCAGCAGCCAAGACAGGGGCTACGAGCAGTACTTC.